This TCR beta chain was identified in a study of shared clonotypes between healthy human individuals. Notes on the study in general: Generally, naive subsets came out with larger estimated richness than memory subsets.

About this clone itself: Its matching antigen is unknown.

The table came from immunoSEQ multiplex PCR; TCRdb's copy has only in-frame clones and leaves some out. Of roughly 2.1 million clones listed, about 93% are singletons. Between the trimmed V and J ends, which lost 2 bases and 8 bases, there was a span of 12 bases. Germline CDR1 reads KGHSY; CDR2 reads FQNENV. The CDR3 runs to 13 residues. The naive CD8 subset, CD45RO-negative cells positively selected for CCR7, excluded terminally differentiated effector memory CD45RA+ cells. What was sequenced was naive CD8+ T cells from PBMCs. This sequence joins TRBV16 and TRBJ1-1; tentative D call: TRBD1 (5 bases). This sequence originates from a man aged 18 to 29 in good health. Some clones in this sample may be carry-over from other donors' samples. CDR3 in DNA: TGTGCCAGCAGCCAAGTTCCAGGGTACGAAGCTTTCTTT. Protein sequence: CASSQVPGYEAFF.